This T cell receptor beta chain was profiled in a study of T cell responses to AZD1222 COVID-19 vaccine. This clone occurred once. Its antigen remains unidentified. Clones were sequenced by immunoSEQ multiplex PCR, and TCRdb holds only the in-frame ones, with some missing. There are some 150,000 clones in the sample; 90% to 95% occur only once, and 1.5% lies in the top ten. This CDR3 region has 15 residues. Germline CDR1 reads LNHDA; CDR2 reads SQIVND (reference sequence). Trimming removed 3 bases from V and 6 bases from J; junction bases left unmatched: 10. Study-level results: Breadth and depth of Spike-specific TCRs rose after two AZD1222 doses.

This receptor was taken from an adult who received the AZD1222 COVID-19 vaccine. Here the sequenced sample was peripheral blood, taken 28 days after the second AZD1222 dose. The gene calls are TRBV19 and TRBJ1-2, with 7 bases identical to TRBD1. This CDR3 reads CASSIFATGLNGYTF. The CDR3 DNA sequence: TGTGCCAGTAGTATCTTTGCGACAGGGTTGAATGGCTACACCTTC.